Listed below are T cell receptor beta chains from one sample, sequenced in a study of shared clonotypes between healthy human individuals. This table comes from immunoSEQ multiplex PCR, and its TCRdb copy is limited to in-frame clones, with some not included. The sample holds just over 2,000,000 clones, about 94% seen once. The sequenced sample was naive CD8+ T cells sorted from blood. Receptors originate from a man younger than 35 in good health. Each CDR3 is given with its conserved first and last residue. The order of the fields is clone size, D gene, J gene, V gene, CDR3 DNA, CDR3 protein. The D gene is left open where the match is weak. A row's size may be missing; if present it is once, few, many or a size class.

.	.	TRBJ2-5	TRBV7-9	TGTGCCAGCAGCTTAGGGGATGGCGGGACTCAAGAGACCCAGTACTTC	CASSLGDGGTQETQYF
.	.	TRBJ1-6	TRBV13	TGTGCCAGCAGCTTGGCCAGGGATAATTCACCCCTCCACTTT	CASSLARDNSPLHF
.	TRBD2	TRBJ2-3	TRBV5-6	TGTGCCAGCAGCGAGGCTCTAGCGGGAACAACCTTCAGCACAGATACGCAGTATTTT	CASSEALAGTTFSTDTQYF
.	.	TRBJ2-7	TRBV15	TGTGCCACCAGCAGGGACGGCGAGCAGTACTTC	CATSRDGEQYF
.	TRBD1	TRBJ1-2	TRBV5-4	TGTGCCAGCAGCTTGGGGACAGGGAACTATGGCTACACCTTC	CASSLGTGNYGYTF
.	.	TRBJ2-7	TRBV27	TGTGCCAGCAGTTTATCGGGTAACGGGCACGAGCAGTACTTC	CASSLSGNGHEQYF
.	TRBD2	TRBJ2-7	TRBV27	TGTGCCAGCAGTTCAGTAGCGGGCCGCTCCTACGAGCAGTACTTC	CASSSVAGRSYEQYF
.	.	TRBJ2-1	TRBV4-3	TGCGCCAGCAGCCAACTAGATTACATGAGCTCCTACAATGAGCAGTTCTTC	CASSQLDYMSSYNEQFF
once	TRBD1	TRBJ2-7	TRBV11-2	TGTGCCAGCAGCTGGGGACAGGGGCTTCCCTCCTACGAGCAGTACTTC	CASSWGQGLPSYEQYF
.	.	TRBJ2-1	TRBV5-1	TGCGCCAGCAGCTTCCTAGATGGGGGGAATGAGCAGTTCTTC	CASSFLDGGNEQFF
.	.	TRBJ2-2	TRBV6-1	TGTGCCAGCAGTGAAATTGAGGGGGGCAACACCGGGGAGCTGTTTTTT	CASSEIEGGNTGELFF
once	TRBD2	TRBJ2-1	TRBV6-6	TGTGCCAGCAGTTACTCTGTTAGCGGGCTCGATGAGCAGTTCTTC	CASSYSVSGLDEQFF
.	.	TRBJ2-7	TRBV12-5	TGTGCTAGTGGTTTGCTCTACGAGCAGTACTTC	CASGLLYEQYF
once	TRBD2	TRBJ2-7	TRBV5-1	TGCGCCAGCAGCCCAGGACTAGCGGGGGGTTATGCGGAGCAGTACTTC	CASSPGLAGGYAEQYF
.	TRBD1	TRBJ2-2	TRBV7-9	TGTGCCAGCACCGAGGGGGCCGGCGGGGAGCTGTTTTTT	CASTEGAGGELFF
.	.	TRBJ2-3	TRBV9	TGTGCCAGCAGCGTAGAAGGTAGCACAGATACGCAGTATTTT	CASSVEGSTDTQYF
.	TRBD1	TRBJ1-6	TRBV4-1	TGCGCCAGCAGCCAAGATCGGGACAGGGGGGGGTTTAATTCACCCCTCCACTTT	CASSQDRDRGGFNSPLHF
.	.	TRBJ2-7	TRBV5-1	TGCGCCAGCAGCTTGGCCGCCCTGTCCTACGAGCAGTACTTC	CASSLAALSYEQYF
.	TRBD2	TRBJ2-7	TRBV6-6	TGTGCCAGCAGTTACACAGCGGGGGACTACGAGCAGTACTTC	CASSYTAGDYEQYF
.	.	TRBJ1-2	TRBV7-9	TGTGCCAGCAGCTTAGGGCAGTGGGAAGGCTACACCTTC	CASSLGQWEGYTF
.	TRBD1	TRBJ2-7	TRBV6-1	TGTGCCAGCAGTGCCCCGGGACAGGGGAACGAGCAGTACTTC	CASSAPGQGNEQYF
.	.	TRBJ2-2	TRBV9	TGTGCCAGCAGCGTAGCTCTCAGCGCCAACCCCCACGCGAACACCGGGGAGCTGTTTTTT	CASSVALSANPHANTGELFF
once	TRBD1	TRBJ2-5	TRBV5-6	TGTGCCAGCAGCCGGGACAGGGAGGGAGAGACCCAGTACTTC	CASSRDREGETQYF
.	TRBD1	TRBJ1-1	TRBV5-5	TGTGCCAGCAGCTTGGGTAGGGGGCCGAACACTGAAGCTTTCTTT	CASSLGRGPNTEAFF